The entry below gives a single T cell receptor beta chain sequence along with its context. Its target antigen remains unknown. The sample holds no much larger clone one base away, and base qualities are not on file. Mixed lymphocyte reaction cells were cocultured at 37°C for around 6 days. Responder PBMCs were labelled with CFSE and stimulator PBMCs with Violet Dye, then combined at a 1:1 ratio. TCRbeta CDR3 sequencing was performed on sorted unstimulated T cells and on proliferating T cells recovered from mixed lymphocyte reactions. Fresh whole blood from ten to eleven HLA-typed healthy donors served as the source for isolating PBMCs. After the mixed lymphocyte reaction, proliferating CFSE-low responder T cells were FACS-sorted for TCR sequencing. This sample is part of a study of siplizumab effects on memory and regulatory T cells (dated by TCRdb to between 2017 and 2020). Regarding the complete study: Paired mixed lymphocyte reactions were run with siplizumab at approximately 0.91 ug/mL and without drug, across several responder-stimulator pairs. The study looked at the effect of siplizumab, an anti-CD2 antibody, on alloreactive T-cell subsets in allogeneic mixed lymphocyte reactions made from human PBMCs. The paper as a whole reports these results and caveats: Among mappable alloreactive CD4+ clones, the Treg-derived fraction averaged around 63% with siplizumab versus roughly 29% in control reactions. A naive or memory phenotype could not be assigned to roughly 75-97% of proliferating CD4+ or CD8+ clones. Compared with memory T cells, unstimulated naive T cells appeared more diverse, and naive cells seemed to make a substantial contribution to the alloresponse. Sequences below about 10^-5 frequency were poorly captured, so only a minor fraction of alloreactive clones could be mapped to unstimulated subsets. The cumulative frequency of alloreactive sequences that could be traced back to unstimulated CD4+ memory T cells was significantly reduced by siplizumab. Whether proliferating Tregs from siplizumab cultures were suppressive was not functionally confirmed.

CDR1 and CDR2, per the germline V gene (reference sequence), are SEHNR and FQNEAQ. Cut back by 1 base and 8 bases, the V and J ends lie 11 bases apart. Including the terminal cysteine and phenylalanine, the CDR3 comprises 14 residues. Just the 42-base CDR3 DNA is kept, in frame starting at base 1. The protocol used for the library was the immunoSEQ multiplex PCR assay. Each sample had some 96,000 TCR templates assayed by the deep sequencing platform. Genomic DNA extracted from sorted T cells was the material used for TCRbeta CDR3 sequencing. Turning to the authors' computational methods: The R programming language was used for clonal analysis of TCRbeta CDR3 data. Alloreactive CD4+ and CD8+ clones were identified by comparing unstimulated samples to CFSE-low samples taken after the reaction. Regulatory or non-regulatory origin was assigned to alloreactive CD4+ clones by matching of sequences to sorted unstimulated Treg and non-Treg repertoires. Held by TCRdb, this immuneACCESS table contains in-frame sequences only and omits some clones. Under half of the omission traces to an unresolved V gene where checked; the cause of the rest is unknown. That table furnishes V, J and clone size, whereas the DNA furnished D and trimming. Recorded for this sample are 6,500 to 7,500 clones; around 33% of them occurred a single time. The ten largest clones represent 16% of the sample.

The sequencing sample was made of CFSE-low (dividing) CD8+ T cells sorted from an allogeneic mixed lymphocyte reaction. The sequence links TRBV7-9 to TRBJ1-4; the D gene cannot be named for sure. This sequence was found in a human donor in good health; the cells came from an allogeneic mixed lymphocyte reaction. This receptor carries the CDR3 CASSLGAVHEKLFF. The DNA sequence is TGTGCCAGCAGCTTAGGGGCGGTCCACGAAAAACTGTTTTTT. The CDR3, completed at both ends by the reference TRBV7-9 and TRBJ1-4 genes, gives the full variable domain DTGVSQNPRHKITKRGQNVTFRCDPISEHNRLYWYRQTLGQGPEFLTYFQNEAQLEKSRLLSDRFSAERPKGSFSTLEIQRTEQGDSAMYLCASSLGAVHEKLFFGSGTQLSVL.